The T cell receptor (beta chain) under discussion was sequenced for a study of metastatic and nonmetastatic thyroid tumors. None of the patients had undergone any treatment ahead of thyroid surgery. Per germline, CDR1 LGHNA and CDR2 YNFKEQ. V lost 1 base, J lost 6 bases, and 16 bases lay in between. This CDR3 region has 15 residues. This clone was counted many times. TCRdb re-called clones via MiXCR from the PCR reads. The top ten hold roughly 9% of the sample, which has some 45,000 clones, over 10% seen once. V usage is TRBV4-2 and J usage is TRBJ2-7; D perhaps matches TRBD1 (6 bases). The specimen sequenced was blood. This clonotype originated in a male donor with papillary thyroid cancer or a benign thyroid nodule (not recorded which). Some clones in this sample may be carry-over from other donors' samples. The CDR3 here is CASSQARGRGSEQYF. CDR3 coding DNA: TGTGCCAGCAGCCAAGCTAGAGGCAGGGGTTCCGAGCAGTACTTC.